These 8 T cell receptor beta chains share one sample of origin, sequenced in a study of human T cells and chemical hapten exposure. Time point given: patch test 2, 6 weeks after DPC sensitization. Treatment in this sample: therapeutic diphenylcyclopropenone sensitization with weekly scalp DPC. TCRdb re-derived calls from the RACE reads in MiXCR, one entry per CDR3 protein. The data contain more than 80,000 distinct CDR3 sequences, 8.5% to 12% of them singletons. The sample here was whole blood, taken in connection with sensitization to the hapten diphenylcyclopropenone (DPC). The receptors were gathered from a woman between 45 and 65 years old with alopecia areata. Some clones in this sample may be carry-over from other donors' samples.

This chain connects TRBV20-1 to TRBJ2-7, with D unresolved. Trimming left V 0 bases short and J 4 bases short, with 10 bases between. Germline values: CDR1 DFQATT, CDR2 SNEGSKA (reference sequence). CDR3 length equals 13 residues. The CDR3 DNA is TGCAGTGCTAGAGAACTAATCCAGTACGAGCAGTACTTC. Translated: CSARELIQYEQYF.

Many counts were recorded for this clonotype. This rearrangement joins TRBV9 to TRBJ1-4, with D hard to call. The CDR3 is made up of 16 amino acids. Germline-derived CDR1 and CDR2 are SGDLS and YYNGEE. V gave up 4 bases and J gave up 0 bases, with 13 bases separating them. This CDR3 reads CASSTYDTPTNEKLFF. The CDR3, as DNA: TGTGCCAGCAGCACGTACGACACTCCAACTAATGAAAAACTGTTTTTT.

V is TRBV5-1 and J is TRBJ2-5; D possibly matches TRBD1 or TRBD2 (5 bases each). V dropped 0 bases and J dropped 5 bases, with 11 bases sitting between them. The CDR3 is 14 residues long. Germline V lookup: CDR1 SGHRS, CDR2 YFSETQ. In nucleotides, the CDR3 is TGCGCCAGCAGCTTGGAAGCCGGGGCCGAGACCCAGTACTTC. Translating it yields CASSLEAGAETQYF.

This clonotype came up many times. CDR3 amino acids: CAWSVGTGSYEQYF. CDR3 sequence (DNA): TGTGCCTGGAGTGTAGGGACAGGCTCCTACGAGCAGTACTTC. The chain couples TRBV30 to TRBJ2-7, with 8 bases lining up with TRBD1. CDR1 is GTSNPN and CDR2 is SVGIG in the germline V gene (reference sequence). V was pared by 0 bases and J by 0 bases, with 1 base of the junction left unmatched. CDR3 length equals 14 residues.

Worth noting for this clonotype: This sequence may be a read error, since a much larger clone differs from it by one base. The rearrangement joins TRBV29-1 to TRBJ2-1, with D possibly TRBD2 on 6 matching bases. CDR1 is SQVTM and CDR2 is ANQGSEA in the germline V gene. Trimming shortened V by 6 bases and J by 4 bases, and 13 bases separated the two germline ends. The CDR3 is made up of 13 amino acids. CDR3 sequence reads: CSVLTSIYNEQFF. CDR3 nucleotide sequence: TGCAGCGTCTTGACTAGTATTTACAATGAGCAGTTCTTC.

This rearrangement joins TRBV28 to TRBJ2-3; D might be TRBD1 (5 bases). V lost 3 bases and J lost 5, with 9 bases in between. This CDR3 contains 13 residues. Germline CDR1 reads MDHEN; CDR2 reads SYDVKM. The CDR3 DNA is TGTGCCAGCAGTTTTCAGGGCCGAGATACGCAGTATTTT. Its translation is CASSFQGRDTQYF. The variable domain in full, completed from reference TRBV28 and TRBJ2-3, reads DVKVTQSSRYLVKRTGEKVFLECVQDMDHENMFWYRQDPGLGLRLIYFSYDVKMKEKGDIPEGYSVSREKKERFSLILESASTNQTSMYLCASSFQGRDTQYFGPGTRLTVL.

This clonotype was observed many times. V gene TRBV20-1 combines with J gene TRBJ1-4, with TRBD1 as a possible D gene (5 bases). Germline CDR1 and CDR2: DFQATT and SNEGSKA (reference sequence). CDR3 size: 15 residues. V gave up 1 base and J gave up 5 bases, with 14 bases separating them. The DNA of the CDR3 is TGCAGTGCTAGAGCCGCAGGGTCGAGCAATGAAAAACTGTTTTTT. It specifies CSARAAGSSNEKLFF.

This clonotype was seen ten or more times. This chain connects TRBV6-5 to TRBJ2-5; D is uncertain. The CDR3 is 13 amino acids. The V end was cut by 5 bases, the J end by 4 bases, with 11 bases between. Germline CDR1 reads MNHEY; CDR2 reads SVGAGI. CDR3 region: CASSRGPRETQYF. The CDR3 nucleotides are TGTGCCAGCAGTCGAGGTCCGCGAGAGACCCAGTACTTC.